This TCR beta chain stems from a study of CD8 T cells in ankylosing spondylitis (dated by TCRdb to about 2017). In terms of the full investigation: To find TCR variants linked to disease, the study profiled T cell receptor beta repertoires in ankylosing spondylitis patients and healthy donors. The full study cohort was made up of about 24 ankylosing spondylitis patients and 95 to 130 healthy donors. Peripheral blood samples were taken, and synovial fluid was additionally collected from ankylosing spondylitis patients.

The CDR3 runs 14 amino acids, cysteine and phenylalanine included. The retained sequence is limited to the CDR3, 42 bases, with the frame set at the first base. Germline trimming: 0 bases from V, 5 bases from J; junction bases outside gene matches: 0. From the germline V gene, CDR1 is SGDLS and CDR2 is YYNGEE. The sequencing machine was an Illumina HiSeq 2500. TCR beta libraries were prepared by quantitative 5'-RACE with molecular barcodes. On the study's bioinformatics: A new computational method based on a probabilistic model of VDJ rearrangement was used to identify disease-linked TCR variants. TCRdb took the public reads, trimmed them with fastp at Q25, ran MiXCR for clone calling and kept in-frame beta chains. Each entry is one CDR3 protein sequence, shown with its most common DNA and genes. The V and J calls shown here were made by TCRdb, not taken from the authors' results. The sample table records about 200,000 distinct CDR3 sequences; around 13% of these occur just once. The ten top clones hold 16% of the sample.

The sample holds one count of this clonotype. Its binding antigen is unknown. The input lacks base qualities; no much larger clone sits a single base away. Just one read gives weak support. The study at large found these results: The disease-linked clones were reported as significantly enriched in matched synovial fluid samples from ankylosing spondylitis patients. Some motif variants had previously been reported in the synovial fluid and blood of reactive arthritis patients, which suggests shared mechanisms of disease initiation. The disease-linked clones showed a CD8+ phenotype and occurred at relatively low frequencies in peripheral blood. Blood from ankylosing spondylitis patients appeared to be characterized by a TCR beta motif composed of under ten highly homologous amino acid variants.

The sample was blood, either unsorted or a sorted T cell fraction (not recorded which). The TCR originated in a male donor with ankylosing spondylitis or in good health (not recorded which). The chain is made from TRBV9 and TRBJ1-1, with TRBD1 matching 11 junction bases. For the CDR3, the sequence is CASSVGDRGTEAFF. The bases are TGTGCCAGCAGCGTAGGGGACAGGGGGACTGAAGCTTTCTTT.